Listed here are 25 T cell receptor beta chains from one sample, sequenced in a study of identical twins. TCRdb reprocessed the 5' RACE reads via MiXCR and lists one record per CDR3 protein. The profile shows approximately 690,000 distinct CDR3 sequences, around 6.1% of them singletons. The sample comprised naive T cells sorted from blood. Receptors were obtained from a man between 18 and 35 years old in good health.

This clonotype was found a few times. CDR3 amino acids: CASSTRRYNEQFF. The CDR3, as DNA: TGTGCCAGCAGCACCCGGAGATACAATGAGCAGTTCTTC. The V gene is TRBV7-2, the J gene TRBJ2-1, with D unresolved. V gave up 5 bases and J gave up 4 bases, with 9 bases separating them. CDR1 and CDR2 (germline): SGHTA, FQGNSA. This CDR3 spans 13 amino acids.

In its sample, this clonotype was seen many times. This chain links TRBV13 with TRBJ2-1; TRBD2 matches at 9 bases. Per germline, CDR1 PRHDT and CDR2 FYEKMQ (reference sequence). Trimming removed 6 bases from V and 5 bases from J; junction bases left unmatched: 8. The CDR3 runs 15 residues. CDR3: CASRERLAGDNEQFF. The DNA for the CDR3 is TGTGCCAGCAGAGAGAGGTTAGCGGGGGACAATGAGCAGTTCTTC. The full variable domain, rest sourced from reference TRBV13 and TRBJ2-1, is AAGVIQSPRHLIKEKRETATLKCYPIPRHDTVYWYQQGPGQDPQFLISFYEKMQSDKGSIPDRFSAQQFSDYHSELNMSSLELGDSALYFCASRERLAGDNEQFFGPGTRLTVL.

The chain recombines TRBV27 with TRBJ1-2; D is possibly TRBD1 (5 bases). The CDR3 has 12 amino acids. The V gene's germline CDR1 is MNHEY and CDR2 SMNVEV (reference sequence). Trimming pared 8 bases from V and 1 base from J, leaving 8 bases between. CDR3: CASGGFNYGYTF. The CDR3 DNA reads TGTGCCAGCGGGGGATTTAACTATGGCTACACCTTC.

This clonotype has only a few counts. The chain is built from TRBV7-9 and TRBJ2-7; 10 nucleotides align to TRBD2. Germline CDR1 is SEHNR and CDR2 is FQNEAQ (reference sequence). The CDR3 is 17 residues long. V lost 2 bases, J lost 4 bases, and 11 bases stayed unmatched. The CDR3 region has the DNA TGTGCCAGCAGCTTATCAGGAGCGGGAGGGCCTCCATACGAGCAGTACTTC. Its translation is CASSLSGAGGPPYEQYF.

This clonotype was counted at least ten times. The chain has TRBV12-3 or TRBV12-4 and TRBJ2-1, with TRBD2 matching 8 bases. The CDR3 extends over 14 amino acids. With V trimmed by 1 base and J by 15 bases, 11 bases remained unmatched. In DNA, the CDR3 is TGTGCCAGCAGTTTAGACCCCGGGACTAGTCTAAGGTTCTTC. As protein: CASSLDPGTSLRFF.

In its sample, this clonotype was seen a few times. The chain carries TRBV15 and TRBJ2-2, with 8 bases aligning to TRBD1. V lost 7 bases to trimming and J lost 1 base; unmatched junction nucleotides: 8. Germline CDR1 is LNHNV and CDR2 is YYDKDF (reference sequence). The CDR3 extends over 16 amino acids. The CDR3 DNA reads TGTGCCACCAACAAAGACAGGGGTAGGAACACCGGGGAGCTGTTTTTT. This codes for CATNKDRGRNTGELFF.

This chain uses TRBV7-7 with TRBJ2-5; 7 bases are shared with TRBD2. Trimming at V came to 5 bases and at J to 4 bases, leaving 13 bases not matched to a gene. The germline gives CDR1 SSHAT, CDR2 FNYEAQ (reference sequence). There are 16 residues in the CDR3. In DNA form, the CDR3 reads TGTGCCAGCAGCGAACTTGGAACTAGCGTAGTAGAGACCCAGTACTTC. Residues: CASSELGTSVVETQYF.

V gene TRBV4-1 combines with J gene TRBJ2-3; maybe TRBD2 (6 bases). Per germline, CDR1 MGHRA and CDR2 YSYEKL. V dropped 4 bases and J dropped 4 bases, with 18 bases sitting between them. CDR3 size: 16 residues. The CDR3 loop is CASSRVVLGRADTQYF. As DNA, the CDR3 is TGCGCCAGCAGCCGTGTGGTGCTCGGGAGAGCAGATACGCAGTATTTT.

This clonotype was seen many times. The rearrangement joins TRBV4-1 to TRBJ2-7; 8 positions agree with TRBD1. Germline CDR1 reads MGHRA; CDR2 reads YSYEKL. CDR3 size: 15 residues. Unmatched junction bases numbered 2, after V lost 1 base and J lost 0 bases. Here the CDR3 DNA reads TGCGCCAGCAGCCAAGTGCAGGGGGCCTCCTACGAGCAGTACGTC. Translating it yields CASSQVQGASYEQYV.

The chain links TRBV29-1 to TRBJ1-2; a weak D match, TRBD1 (5 bases). Germline CDR1 and CDR2: SQVTM and ANQGSEA. The CDR3 consists of 14 residues. V was cut by 6 bases and J by 3 bases, with 17 bases left in between. Here the CDR3 reads CSVAPVMGDYGYTF. CDR3 DNA sequence: TGCAGCGTCGCCCCGGTAATGGGGGACTATGGCTACACCTTC.

This clonotype was counted many times. The rearrangement uses TRBV6-1 and TRBJ1-1, with D possibly matching TRBD1 (5 bases). The CDR3 consists of 15 residues. V shed 7 bases and J shed 4 bases, with 19 bases lying between them. Germline-derived CDR1 and CDR2 are MNHNS and SASEGT. This CDR3 is CASIPIQGVGTEAFF. CDR3 in DNA: TGTGCCAGCATCCCCATCCAGGGAGTAGGCACTGAAGCTTTCTTT.

This clonotype was detected a few times. This rearrangement joins TRBV6-2 or TRBV6-3 to TRBJ2-7; 8 bases agree with TRBD2. The CDR3 consists of 15 residues. Per germline, CDR1 MNHEY and CDR2 SVGEGT. The V gene end was trimmed by 5 bases and the J gene end by 6 bases; junction bases not matched to a gene: 12. CDR3 amino acids: CASSLRSAGVGEQYF. The DNA for the CDR3 is TGTGCCAGCAGTCTAAGATCAGCGGGAGTCGGCGAGCAGTACTTC.

This clonotype turned up a few times. This rearrangement joins TRBV20-1 to TRBJ1-1; D ambiguous. Trimming stripped 6 bases from V and 2 bases from J, with 7 bases between. The CDR3 has 11 residues. Germline assignment: CDR1 DFQATT and CDR2 SNEGSKA (reference sequence). CDR3 coding DNA: TGCAGTGCCATCTACAACACTGAAGCTTTCTTT. This translates into CSAIYNTEAFF.

Many counts were recorded for this clonotype. The chain is built from TRBV4-3 and TRBJ2-5; tentatively, D is TRBD2 (7 bases). This CDR3 has 17 residues. Germline CDR1 is LGHNA and CDR2 is YSLEER. Trimming shortened V by 2 bases and J by 1 base, and 17 bases separated the two germline ends. CDR3 amino acids: CASSQSRGGGSQETQYF. The CDR3 DNA is TGCGCCAGCAGCCAAAGTAGAGGGGGAGGGTCCCAAGAGACCCAGTACTTC.

This clonotype was detected ten times or more. The V call is TRBV12-3 or TRBV12-4, the J call TRBJ1-1; 7 nucleotides match TRBD1. The CDR3 consists of 11 residues. Losses at the gene ends were 5 bases for V and 10 bases for J; bases not matched to a gene: 4. The DNA of the CDR3 is TGTGCCAGCAGTGACAGGGTAGGAGCTTTCTTT. This encodes CASSDRVGAFF.

This clonotype was detected a few times. This CDR3 reads CASSITATYNEQFF. The CDR3 coding sequence is TGTGCCAGCAGTATAACGGCCACCTACAATGAGCAGTTCTTC. The chain employs TRBV6-1 and TRBJ2-1; no definite D call. CDR1 is MNHNS and CDR2 is SASEGT in the germline V gene. Trimming left V 5 bases short and J 2 bases short, with 10 bases between. The CDR3 runs 14 residues.

This clonotype was found many times. The genes are TRBV4-2 and TRBJ2-7; D gene unclear. Germline-derived CDR1 and CDR2 are LGHNA and YNFKEQ. The V and J ends lost 1 base and 3 bases respectively, with 19 bases between them. This CDR3 region has 17 residues. This chain's CDR3 is CASSQGSAGLLNYEQYF. CDR3 in DNA: TGTGCCAGCAGCCAAGGGTCAGCCGGCTTACTAAACTACGAGCAGTACTTC.

The chain has TRBV30 and TRBJ2-1; 9 nucleotides match TRBD1. The V gene's germline CDR1 is GTSNPN and CDR2 SVGIG (reference sequence). There are 14 residues in the CDR3. After removal of 5 bases from V and 8 bases from J, the junction contained 10 bases not matched to a gene. The CDR3 region is CAWEGTGYIYEQFF. CDR3 sequence (DNA): TGTGCCTGGGAGGGGACAGGGTATATCTATGAGCAGTTCTTC.

This sequence joins TRBV7-3 and TRBJ2-1; 9 bases match TRBD2. Germline V gene sequence: CDR1 SGHTA, CDR2 FQGTGA. V dropped 5 bases and J dropped 3; count of bases not matched to a gene: 5. CDR3 size: 15 residues. CDR3: CASSPSGRNYNEQFF. CDR3 bases: TGTGCCAGCAGCCCCAGCGGGAGGAACTACAATGAGCAGTTCTTC.

This clonotype turned up a few times. The CDR3 here is CSARPSGTRKETQYF. The CDR3, as DNA: TGCAGTGCTAGGCCGTCCGGGACTAGAAAAGAGACCCAGTACTTC. The chain couples TRBV20-1 to TRBJ2-5, with TRBD2 identical over 8 bases. The CDR3 covers 15 residues. CDR1 and CDR2 (germline): DFQATT, SNEGSKA (reference sequence). The V segment lost 3 bases and the J segment 3 bases; nucleotides outside the gene matches: 9.

V usage is TRBV6-1 and J usage is TRBJ2-3; D uncertain. CDR1 is MNHNS and CDR2 is SASEGT in the germline V gene. There are 14 residues in the CDR3. Trimming took 7 bases from V and 8 from J, leaving 19 bases between them. CDR3: CASTLGPPGGTQYF. For the CDR3, the DNA is TGTGCCAGCACCTTAGGTCCCCCGGGCGGTACGCAGTATTTT.

The CDR3 sequence is CASSYGTGGSYEQYF. The CDR3 DNA follows: TGTGCCAGCAGTTACGGGACAGGGGGGTCCTACGAGCAGTACTTC. The chain joins TRBV6-2 or TRBV6-3 to TRBJ2-7; 11 bases fit TRBD1. V shed 2 bases and J 1 base; nucleotides not matched to a gene: 1. Germline assignment: CDR1 MNHEY and CDR2 SVGEGT. The CDR3 covers 15 residues.

This clonotype was counted ten times or more. The J gene is TRBJ2-3, the V gene TRBV10-3; 11 bases align to TRBD2. The germline CDR1 and CDR2 sequences are ENHRY and SYGVKD. The CDR3 runs 14 residues. With 3 bases clipped from V and 7 bases from J, the junction kept 3 bases outside the gene matches. The CDR3 protein is CAISERLAGNTQYF. CDR3 nucleotide sequence: TGTGCCATCAGTGAAAGACTAGCGGGAAATACGCAGTATTTT.

This clonotype was detected many times. The V gene is TRBV28, the J gene TRBJ2-7; no reliable D call. This CDR3 region has 12 residues. Germline CDR1 is MDHEN and CDR2 is SYDVKM. V gave up 3 bases and J gave up 6 bases, with 9 bases separating them. The CDR3 region has the DNA TGTGCCAGCAGTTTCGCGTCTAGCGAGCAGTACTTC. The encoded protein is CASSFASSEQYF.

This clonotype was detected only a few times. The CDR3 is CASSYSAGGILNEQFF. The CDR3 DNA is TGTGCCAGCAGTTACTCAGCGGGAGGAATTCTGAATGAGCAGTTCTTC. V gene TRBV6-5 combines with J gene TRBJ2-1; 9 bases are a match to TRBD2. The junction had 7 bases not matched to a gene; V was cut back by 0 bases and J by 7 bases. Germline CDR1 reads MNHEY; CDR2 reads SVGAGI. This CDR3 has 16 residues.